One and the same sample provided the 28 T cell receptor beta chains below, sequenced in a study of T cell repertoires in cytomegalovirus infection. TCRdb independently ran MiXCR on the reads; one entry per CDR3 protein. The table lists 45,000 to 60,000 distinct CDR3 sequences, around 20% of them singletons, with 64% in the top ten. The antigens these receptors bind are not known. The starting material was CD8+ T cells from cultured PBMCs, obtained from culture after CMV antigen stimulation. These receptors all come from a human donor in good health (CMV status not recorded). Some clones in this sample may be carry-over from other donors' samples.

In its sample, this clonotype was seen a few times. Its ends do not fully match the called genes, so a read error is possible. V is TRBV2 and J is TRBJ2-1; 7 bases agree with TRBD2. This CDR3 is 14 amino acids long. CDR1 and CDR2 (germline): SNHLY, FYNNEI. CDR3 protein: CASREAGMGNEQFF. CDR3 sequence (DNA): TGTGCCAGCAGGGAAGCGGGAATGGGGAATGAGCAGTTCTTC. The complete variable domain, with remaining parts taken from reference TRBV2 and TRBJ2-1, reads EPEVTQTPSHQVTQMGQEVILRCVPISNHLYFYWYRQILGQKVEFLVSFYNNEISEKSEIFDDQFSVERPDGSNFTLKIRSTKLEDSAMYFCASREAGMGNEQFFGPGTRLTVL.

Only a few counts were recorded for this clonotype. The chain has TRBV3-1 and TRBJ1-1; no firm D call. Trimming left V 5 bases short and J 2 bases short, with 15 bases between. Germline V gene sequence: CDR1 LGHDT, CDR2 YNNKEL (reference sequence). The CDR3 is made up of 15 amino acids. DNA for the CDR3: TGTGCCAGCAGCGATTATCCCAGGATTAACACTGAAGCTTTCTTT. The encoded protein is CASSDYPRINTEAFF.

CDR3 in DNA: TGTGCCAGCAGTGAATACGGAGCGGGTTACGAGCAGTACTTC. It encodes CASSEYGAGYEQYF. V gene TRBV6-1 combines with J gene TRBJ2-7; maybe TRBD2 (6 bases). Trimming stripped 2 bases from V and 4 bases from J, with 12 bases between. CDR1 and CDR2 from the germline V gene are MNHNS and SASEGT. The CDR3 has 14 residues.

The genes are TRBV28 and TRBJ2-7; D uncertain. CDR3 length: 12 amino acids. Trimming took 6 bases from V and 0 from J, leaving 6 bases between them. In germline, CDR1 is MDHEN, CDR2 SYDVKM. Written as DNA, the CDR3 is TGTGCCAGCAGCCGAGTCTCCTACGAGCAGTACTTC. Amino acids: CASSRVSYEQYF.

V is TRBV7-2 and J is TRBJ2-7; 7 positions agree with TRBD1. CDR1 is SGHTA, CDR2 FQGNSA, per germline. Unmatched junction bases numbered 16, after V lost 5 bases and J lost 3 bases. The CDR3 runs to 17 residues. The CDR3 region is CASSPARGQEKDYEQYF. Here the CDR3 DNA reads TGTGCCAGCAGCCCAGCCCGCGGACAGGAGAAAGACTACGAGCAGTACTTC.

The chain joins TRBV7-9 to TRBJ1-5; 8 bases are shared with TRBD1. Germline V CDR1 and CDR2: SEHNR, FQNEAQ (reference sequence). This CDR3 has 16 residues. The V gene end was trimmed by 6 bases and the J gene end by 1 base; junction bases not matched to a gene: 8. CDR3 nucleotide sequence: TGTGCCAGCAGTTACTCACAGGGGGGGAGCAATCAGCCCCAGCATTTT. Its protein is CASSYSQGGSNQPQHF. Full variable domain (outside the CDR3, taken from reference TRBV7-9 and TRBJ1-5): DTGVSQNPRHKITKRGQNVTFRCDPISEHNRLYWYRQTLGQGPEFLTYFQNEAQLEKSRLLSDRFSAERPKGSFSTLEIQRTEQGDSAMYLCASSYSQGGSNQPQHFGDGTRLSIL.

The chain carries TRBV12-5 and TRBJ2-7, with D perhaps matching TRBD1 (5 bases). This CDR3 contains 13 residues. The V and J ends lost 2 bases and 5 bases respectively, with 10 bases between them. From germline, CDR1 is LGHNT and CDR2 FRNRAP. The CDR3 spells CASGLSGYHEQYF. Here the CDR3 DNA reads TGTGCTAGTGGTTTGTCAGGGTACCACGAGCAGTACTTC.

V usage is TRBV7-9 and J usage is TRBJ2-1, with 9 bases matching TRBD2. J lost 7 bases, V lost 4 bases, and 8 bases had no gene match. Germline V gene sequence: CDR1 SEHNR, CDR2 FQNEAQ (reference sequence). The CDR3 spans 15 residues. CDR3 residues: CASSSFSGSFNEQFF. CDR3 in DNA: TGTGCCAGCAGCTCCTTTAGCGGGAGTTTTAATGAGCAGTTCTTC.

This clonotype was seen more than once but under ten times. The chain employs TRBV7-2 and TRBJ2-7; 9 nucleotides align to TRBD2. This CDR3 has 15 residues. Germline V gene data show CDR1 as SGHTA and CDR2 as FQGNSA. V lost 6 bases and J lost 2; bases outside the gene matches: 8. The CDR3 loop is CASRAWREGTYEQYF. The DNA for the CDR3 is TGTGCCAGCAGAGCGTGGCGGGAGGGGACCTACGAGCAGTACTTC.

V is TRBV12-3 or TRBV12-4 and J is TRBJ1-1; D not certain. V gave up 3 bases and J gave up 3 bases, with 11 bases separating them. This CDR3 has 14 amino acids. This chain's CDR3 is CASSFGRTDTEAFF. As DNA, the CDR3 is TGTGCCAGCAGTTTCGGCCGGACGGACACTGAAGCTTTCTTT.

In this sample, this clonotype turned up many times. V gene TRBV6-5 combines with J gene TRBJ2-6, with no clear D. Germline CDR1 MNHEY, CDR2 SVGAGI. The CDR3 consists of 15 residues. V was cut by 2 bases and J by 2 bases, with 7 bases left in between. DNA of the CDR3: TGTGCCAGCAGTTACGGTACCCCTGGGGCCAACGTCCTGACTTTC. Protein sequence: CASSYGTPGANVLTF.

V and J are TRBV6-5 and TRBJ1-2; D is unresolved. Germline lookup yields CDR1 MNHEY and CDR2 SVGAGI. There are 16 residues in the CDR3. The V end was cut by 2 bases, the J end by 0 bases, with 13 bases between. The CDR3 DNA reads as TGTGCCAGCAGTTACGAGAGGGCCCAAGCTAACTATGGCTACACCTTC. Translated, it gives CASSYERAQANYGYTF.

The rearrangement uses TRBV7-6 and TRBJ1-2; 10 positions match TRBD1. Trimming removed 5 bases from V and 8 bases from J; junction bases left unmatched: 11. Germline V gives CDR1 SGHVS, CDR2 FNYEAQ. The CDR3 is 15 residues long. CDR3 nucleotides: TGTGCCAGCAGCCCGAGGACAGGGGGGGCGGAAGGCTACACCTTC. Its translation: CASSPRTGGAEGYTF.

The chain uses TRBV6-5 and TRBJ1-1; D remains unclear. Trimming left V 0 bases short and J 4 bases short, with 12 bases between. Germline lookup yields CDR1 MNHEY and CDR2 SVGAGI. The CDR3 runs to 15 residues. CDR3 in amino acids: CASSYSSSGSTEAFF. The CDR3 DNA reads as TGTGCCAGCAGTTACTCGAGTAGCGGGTCCACTGAAGCTTTCTTT.

The J gene is TRBJ2-3, the V gene TRBV7-8; D is unresolved. This CDR3 comprises 16 residues. Germline CDR1 and CDR2: SGHVS and FQNEAQ. Trimming removed 0 bases from V and 0 bases from J, with 10 bases in between. The CDR3 is CASSLANRVSTDTQYF. DNA of the CDR3: TGTGCCAGCAGCTTAGCTAACAGAGTAAGCACAGATACGCAGTATTTT.

This clonotype was seen only a few times. This rearrangement joins TRBV11-1 to TRBJ1-1; D ambiguous. CDR3 length: 12 amino acids. Germline CDR1 SGHAT, CDR2 FQDESV (reference sequence). Trimming shortened V by 3 bases and J by 8 bases, and 10 bases separated the two germline ends. The CDR3 loop is CASSLGDIEAFF. CDR3 nucleotides: TGTGCCAGCAGCTTGGGCGATATCGAAGCTTTCTTT.

On this clonotype itself: A much bigger clone sits one base away, suggesting this may be a read error. The rearrangement joins TRBV6-5 to TRBJ1-1; D is undetermined. Germline CDR1 MNHEY, CDR2 SVGAGI. The CDR3 is 11 amino acids. With 8 bases removed from V and 0 bases from J, the gap between germline ends came to 4 bases. In DNA form, the CDR3 reads TGTGCCAGCTTCATGAACACTGAAGCTTTCTTT. Its protein product is CASFMNTEAFF.

This sequence joins TRBV6-2 or TRBV6-3 and TRBJ2-2; TRBD2 aligns across 13 bases. The CDR3 is 16 residues long. Germline-derived CDR1 and CDR2 are MNHEY and SVGEGT. Trimming took 2 bases from V and 5 from J; bases not matched to a gene: 2. CDR3 region: CASSYRTSGGTGELFF. CDR3 DNA sequence: TGTGCCAGCAGTTACAGGACTAGCGGGGGAACCGGGGAGCTGTTTTTT.

The gene calls are TRBV7-2 and TRBJ2-3; D unclear. CDR1 is SGHTA and CDR2 is FQGNSA in the germline V gene. The CDR3 is made up of 12 amino acids. The V end lost 2 bases, the J end lost 6 bases, and 6 bases lay between the germline ends. The CDR3 region has the DNA TGTGCCAGCAGCTTATTTCCGGATACGCAGTATTTT. This sequence encodes CASSLFPDTQYF.

This chain connects TRBV6-2 or TRBV6-3 to TRBJ2-2; the match to TRBD2 covers 11 bases. Germline-derived CDR1 and CDR2 are MNHEY and SVGEGT. The CDR3 totals 16 residues. Trimming cost V 8 bases and J 5 bases; bases outside gene matches: 10. The CDR3 sequence: CASLPLGLADTGELFF. Written as DNA, the CDR3 is TGTGCCAGCCTCCCTCTGGGACTAGCGGATACCGGGGAGCTGTTTTTT.

In its sample, this clonotype was seen a few times. The J gene is TRBJ1-3, the V gene TRBV6-8; D uncertain. Trimming took off 0 bases at V and 3 bases at J, with 3 bases between the two ends. CDR1 and CDR2 (germline): MNHGY, SAAAGT. The CDR3 totals 13 residues. This CDR3 reads CASSYSNGNTIYF. The CDR3 DNA reads TGTGCCAGCAGTTACTCAAATGGAAACACCATATATTTT.

The chain links TRBV6-6 to TRBJ2-7, with D possibly being TRBD2 (5 bases). Germline V gene data show CDR1 as MNHNY and CDR2 as SVGAGI (reference sequence). The V end was cut by 6 bases, the J end by 7 bases, with 22 bases between. There are 15 residues in the CDR3. DNA for the CDR3: TGTGCCAGCAGACCGGACGGCGAAGTTGGGAGAGAGCAGTACTTC. Translation gives CASRPDGEVGREQYF.

The J gene is TRBJ2-1, the V gene TRBV2; TRBD1 aligns across 9 bases. This CDR3 comprises 15 residues. Losses at the gene ends were 7 bases for V and 4 bases for J; bases not matched to a gene: 8. CDR1 is SNHLY, CDR2 FYNNEI, per germline. CDR3 bases: TGTGCCAGCAAATCCGGGACAGGGAATTACAATGAGCAGTTCTTC. Its translation is CASKSGTGNYNEQFF.

This sequence joins TRBV7-9 and TRBJ2-1, with TRBD2 matching 7 bases. Trimming removed 5 bases from V and 5 bases from J; junction bases left unmatched: 15. The CDR3 is 17 amino acids. CDR1 is SEHNR, CDR2 FQNEAQ, per germline (reference sequence). The DNA for the CDR3 is TGTGCCAGCAGCCCCCCGGCTAGCGGTTACCTCAACAATGAGCAGTTCTTC. This translates into CASSPPASGYLNNEQFF.

This clonotype came up a few times. This chain links TRBV6-5 with TRBJ2-4; D not resolved. This CDR3 is 14 amino acids long. Per the germline V gene, CDR1 is MNHEY and CDR2 is SVGAGI. Trimming pared 4 bases from V and 10 bases from J, leaving 17 bases between. The CDR3 loop is CASSSPLVAWIQYF. The CDR3 DNA reads TGTGCCAGCAGTTCTCCCCTCGTGGCCTGGATTCAGTACTTC.

The V call is TRBV7-8, the J call TRBJ1-2, with a weak D call TRBD1 (5 bases). Germline V CDR1 and CDR2: SGHVS, FQNEAQ. The CDR3 is 15 residues long. V was clipped by 4 bases and J by 5 bases, with 17 bases between them. CDR3 DNA sequence: TGTGCCAGCAGCTCCCTGAAAGGGACGCAGTATGGCTACACCTTC. Translated, it gives CASSSLKGTQYGYTF.

This clonotype was seen only a few times. The chain uses TRBV27 and TRBJ1-1, with TRBD1 matching over 7 bases. CDR1 and CDR2 from the germline V gene are MNHEY and SMNVEV (reference sequence). The CDR3 extends over 12 amino acids. J gave up 10 bases and V 5 bases, and 7 bases lay outside the gene matches. The CDR3 spells CASSPLTGRAFF. As DNA, the CDR3 is TGTGCCAGCAGTCCCTTGACAGGGAGAGCTTTCTTT.

This clonotype was detected many times. The chain couples TRBV7-2 to TRBJ2-7; D unresolved. Germline CDR1 and CDR2: SGHTA and FQGNSA. V gave up 1 base and J gave up 4 bases, with 8 bases separating them. The CDR3 sequence is 13 residues long. CDR3 DNA sequence: TGTGCCAGCAGCTTAGTTTCTGGGTACGAGCAGTACTTC. This gives the protein CASSLVSGYEQYF.